These T cell receptor beta chains were read from a single sample in a study of blood T cells in healthy people across ages. MiXCR, run by TCRdb on the 5' RACE reads, gives a single entry per CDR3 protein. The sample records more than 600,000 distinct CDR3 sequences, roughly 25% being singletons. These records were also assigned to another study, of T cells of mothers and their children.

The material sequenced was blood. These TCRs come from a boy between 10 and 17 years old in good health. Each CDR3 is given with its conserved first and last residue. Fields, in order: D gene, V gene, clone size, J gene, CDR3 DNA, CDR3 protein. A D gene is named only where the DNA matches it firmly. Clone size is given for some rows only: seen once, a few or many times, or a class if the clone is expanded.

.	TRBV29-1	.	TRBJ2-7	TGCAGCGTTGAATTCGGGGCCTCCTACGAGCAGTACTTC	CSVEFGASYEQYF
TRBD1	TRBV10-3	.	TRBJ2-3	TGTGCCATCAGCCTGGGGACAGGTCCAGATACGCAGTATTTT	CAISLGTGPDTQYF
TRBD1	TRBV7-9	.	TRBJ1-1	TGTGCCAGCAGCTTCTGGACAGGCCTCAAGAACACTGAAGCTTTCTTT	CASSFWTGLKNTEAFF
.	TRBV29-1	few	TRBJ1-1	TGCAGCGTTCGCGGGGGCGACTCAGAGGGCACTGAAGCTTTCTTT	CSVRGGDSEGTEAFF
.	TRBV7-8	.	TRBJ2-3	TGTGCCAGCAGCTTAGTTGAGGACACAGATACGCAGTATTTT	CASSLVEDTDTQYF
.	TRBV19	.	TRBJ1-1	TGTGCCAGTAGAGTTACGGGACTCCAACGCACTGAAGCTTTCTTT	CASRVTGLQRTEAFF
.	TRBV12-3/TRBV12-4	few	TRBJ2-5	TGTGCCAGCAGTTTACTATTAATCCAAGAGACCCAGTACTTC	CASSLLLIQETQYF
.	TRBV5-1	few	TRBJ2-7	TGCGCCAGCAGCAACCAAGATTCCTACGAGCAGTACTTC	CASSNQDSYEQYF
TRBD1	TRBV13	few	TRBJ1-2	TGTGCCAGCAAGGGACAGGGGGCCTATGGCTACACCTTC	CASKGQGAYGYTF
.	TRBV20-1	.	TRBJ1-2	TGCAGTGCTAGAGGCGGTGGGGTCCGGGGGGGCTACACCTTC	CSARGGGVRGGYTF
TRBD2	TRBV9	few	TRBJ2-1	TGTGCCAGCAGCGTGTCCGGGAGGGAGAATGAGCAGTTCTTC	CASSVSGRENEQFF
.	TRBV7-2	.	TRBJ2-7	TGTGCCAGCAGCCAAGGCAATACAGGGAGCAGGCAGTACTTC	CASSQGNTGSRQYF
.	TRBV29-1	.	TRBJ1-3	TGCAGCGTTACGAAAGGAAACACCATATATTTT	CSVTKGNTIYF
TRBD2	TRBV12-5	few	TRBJ2-1	TGTGCTAGTGGTTCGCGGAACGGGGGGGCCCCGAATGAGCAGTTCTTC	CASGSRNGGAPNEQFF
.	TRBV20-1	few	TRBJ2-5	TGCAGTGCCTGGCGGAGCGAGACCCAGTACTTC	CSAWRSETQYF
.	TRBV5-1	.	TRBJ2-5	TGCGCCAGCAGCTTGGCCGGTAGTAATCCAGAGACCCAGTACTTC	CASSLAGSNPETQYF
TRBD1	TRBV12-3/TRBV12-4	.	TRBJ2-5	TGTGCCAGCAGTTTAGGGGACAGGGCGGAAGAGACCCAGTACTTC	CASSLGDRAEETQYF
.	TRBV10-3	few	TRBJ1-3	TGTGCCATCAGTGAGTTCCAGACATCTGACGGAAACACCATATATTTT	CAISEFQTSDGNTIYF
TRBD1	TRBV4-1	.	TRBJ2-7	TGCGCCAGCAGCCCCAACCTAGGGACAGCATCCTACGAGCAGTACTTC	CASSPNLGTASYEQYF
TRBD1	TRBV9	.	TRBJ1-1	TGTGCCAGCAGCGCCGGACAGGGCCTAAACACTGAAGCTTTCTTT	CASSAGQGLNTEAFF
TRBD2	TRBV9	.	TRBJ2-5	TGTGCCAGCAGCGTAGGTACAGCGGGAGAGGAGACCCAGTACTTC	CASSVGTAGEETQYF
TRBD1	TRBV6-6	.	TRBJ2-1	TGTGCCAGCAGTTACGGGACAGGGAGCGACGCTTACTTC	CASSYGTGSDAYF
TRBD2	TRBV20-1	.	TRBJ2-5	TGCAGTCCTAGCAAGCGGGGGGATCCCCAAGAGACCCAGTACTTC	CSPSKRGDPQETQYF
.	TRBV5-5	.	TRBJ2-2	TGTGCCAGCAGCATGGGCCCGACGAACACCGGGGAGCTGTTTTTT	CASSMGPTNTGELFF
.	TRBV12-3/TRBV12-4	once	TRBJ1-2	TGTGCCAGCAGTTTATGGGTAGCGGATGGCTACACCTTC	CASSLWVADGYTF
.	TRBV29-1	.	TRBJ2-7	TGCAGCGTAACAACCCCCTGGGAGGAGGCGTCCGAGCAGTACTTC	CSVTTPWEEASEQYF
.	TRBV24-1	few	TRBJ1-5	TGTGCCACCAGTGACAGGGGTTCGCACAATCAGCCCCAGCATTTT	CATSDRGSHNQPQHF
TRBD1	TRBV24-1	.	TRBJ2-3	TGTGCCAACCATGACAGGGTTGCGGATACGCAGTATTTT	CANHDRVADTQYF
.	TRBV12-3/TRBV12-4	few	TRBJ1-2	TGTGCCAGCAGTTCCCAAAACTATGGCTACACCTTC	CASSSQNYGYTF
TRBD2	TRBV29-1	few	TRBJ2-1	TGCAGCGTCGAAGGGCTAGCGGGAGTTGTATACAATGAGCAGTTCTTC	CSVEGLAGVVYNEQFF
.	TRBV20-1	.	TRBJ2-2	TGCAGTGCTAGAGATATAGCCGGGGAGCTGTTTTTT	CSARDIAGELFF
.	TRBV4-1	.	TRBJ2-3	TGCGCCAGCAGCCAAGGTCTAGGAGACACAGATACGCAGTATTTT	CASSQGLGDTDTQYF
.	TRBV20-1	few	TRBJ2-5	TGCAGTGCTGAGGAGATGGGTCTCGGGGAGACCCAGTACTTC	CSAEEMGLGETQYF
.	TRBV7-8	few	TRBJ2-1	TGTGCCAGCAGCTTCGTGCACCGGACCCCCTCAAGCTCCTACAATGAGCAGTTCTTC	CASSFVHRTPSSSYNEQFF
.	TRBV5-1	.	TRBJ1-3	TGCGCCAGCAGCTTGGATCGGGGAATTAGCTCTGGAAACACCATATATTTT	CASSLDRGISSGNTIYF
TRBD1	TRBV19	.	TRBJ2-1	TGTGCCAGTAGGATAGGGGGCACTGAGCAGTTCTTC	CASRIGGTEQFF
.	TRBV12-3/TRBV12-4	.	TRBJ2-1	TGTGCCAGCAGGGGTGTGGTCCCCGGGGGAAATGAGCAGTTCTTC	CASRGVVPGGNEQFF
.	TRBV9	.	TRBJ2-1	TGTGCCGGCAGCGAGATTGGCCAAAACAATGAGCAGTTCTTC	CAGSEIGQNNEQFF
.	TRBV3-1	once	TRBJ1-6	TGTGCCAGCGTCGGGGCCGCCTATAATTCACCCCTCCACTTT	CASVGAAYNSPLHF
.	TRBV20-1	.	TRBJ1-1	TGCAGTGCTAATGAGGGTTACACTGAAGCTTTCTTT	CSANEGYTEAFF
.	TRBV2	few	TRBJ2-2	TGTGCCAGCAGTAGGGCCACGGGTAACACCGGGGAGCTGTTTTTT	CASSRATGNTGELFF
.	TRBV9	few	TRBJ2-5	TGTGCCAGCAGCTCCTCCCTAGGAGGGGCAGGGTCGGAGACCCAGTACTTC	CASSSSLGGAGSETQYF
TRBD1	TRBV4-1	few	TRBJ2-7	TGCGCCAGCAGCCAAGACAGAGGGGGCTGGTACGAGCAGTACTTC	CASSQDRGGWYEQYF
.	TRBV7-3	.	TRBJ1-1	TGTGCCAGCAGCTCCCAGGTGAACACTGAAGCTTTCTTT	CASSSQVNTEAFF
.	TRBV6-5	.	TRBJ2-1	TGTGCCAGCAGTTCCCCCAGGGCCTCCTACAATGAGCAGTTCTTC	CASSSPRASYNEQFF
TRBD1	TRBV6-6	.	TRBJ2-2	TGTGCCAGCAGTTTCGGGACAGGGGCTCTCACCGGGGAGCTGTTTTTT	CASSFGTGALTGELFF
TRBD1	TRBV2	.	TRBJ1-5	TGTGCCAGCATTAAAGGGACAGGGAGAGAGCAGCCCCAGCATTTT	CASIKGTGREQPQHF
.	TRBV29-1	few	TRBJ2-1	TGCAGCGTTGAAGGGGGGCGGGGGAGCTCCTACAATGAGCAGTTCTTC	CSVEGGRGSSYNEQFF
.	TRBV29-1	.	TRBJ1-1	TGCAGCGTTGTTAGGACTGAAGCTTTCTTT	CSVVRTEAFF
.	TRBV19	.	TRBJ2-5	TGTGCCAGTAGTATAGAATCAGGGCCCGGGGAGACCCAGTACTTC	CASSIESGPGETQYF
.	TRBV5-1	.	TRBJ2-7	TGCGCCAGCAGCATACCCGGACCGGGCCACGAGCAGTACTTC	CASSIPGPGHEQYF
.	TRBV24-1	few	TRBJ2-1	TGTGCCACCAGTGTTCTGAGAGGGAGCTCCTACAATGAGCAGTTCTTC	CATSVLRGSSYNEQFF
TRBD2	TRBV7-2	few	TRBJ2-2	TGTGCCAGCAGCCCTTCTAGCGGGAGAAATACCGGGGAGCTGTTTTTT	CASSPSSGRNTGELFF
TRBD2	TRBV29-1	few	TRBJ2-1	TGCAGCGTCTTGGGCGGGAGTGGCAATGAGCAGTTCTTC	CSVLGGSGNEQFF
TRBD2	TRBV28	few	TRBJ2-1	TGTGCCAGCAGCCCCGGACTAGCGGGAGTGTCGGAGGTCGCCTACAATGAGCAGTTCTTC	CASSPGLAGVSEVAYNEQFF